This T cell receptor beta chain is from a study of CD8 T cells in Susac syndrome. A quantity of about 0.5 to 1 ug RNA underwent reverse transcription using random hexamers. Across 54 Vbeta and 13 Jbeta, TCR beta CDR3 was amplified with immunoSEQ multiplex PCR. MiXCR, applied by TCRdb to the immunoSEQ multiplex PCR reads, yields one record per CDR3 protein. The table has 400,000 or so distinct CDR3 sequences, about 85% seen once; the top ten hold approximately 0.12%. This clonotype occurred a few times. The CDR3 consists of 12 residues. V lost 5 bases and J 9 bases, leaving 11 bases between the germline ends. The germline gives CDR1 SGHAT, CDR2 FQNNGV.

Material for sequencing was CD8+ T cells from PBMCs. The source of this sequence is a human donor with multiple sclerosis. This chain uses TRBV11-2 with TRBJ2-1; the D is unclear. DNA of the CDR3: TGTGCCAGCAGCCCCCCTGCGAGTGAGCAGTTCTTC. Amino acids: CASSPPASEQFF.